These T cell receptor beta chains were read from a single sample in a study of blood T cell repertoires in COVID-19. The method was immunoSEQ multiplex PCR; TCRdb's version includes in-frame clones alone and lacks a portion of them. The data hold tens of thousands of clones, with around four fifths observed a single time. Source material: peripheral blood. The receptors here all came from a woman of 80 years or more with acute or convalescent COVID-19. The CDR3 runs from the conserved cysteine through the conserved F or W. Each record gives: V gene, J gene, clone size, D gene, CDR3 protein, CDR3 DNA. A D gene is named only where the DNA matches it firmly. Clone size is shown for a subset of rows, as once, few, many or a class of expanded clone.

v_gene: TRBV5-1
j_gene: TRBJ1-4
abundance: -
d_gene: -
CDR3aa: CASSPGAGQNEKLFF
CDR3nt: TGCGCCAGCAGCCCCGGAGCAGGGCAAAATGAAAAACTGTTTTTT

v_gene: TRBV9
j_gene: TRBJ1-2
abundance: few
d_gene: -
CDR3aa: CASSRQDGGLGYGYTF
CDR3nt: TGTGCCAGCAGCCGTCAAGATGGGGGCTTAGGCTATGGCTACACCTTC

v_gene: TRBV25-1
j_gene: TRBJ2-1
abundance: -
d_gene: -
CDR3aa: CASSFSNNGQFF
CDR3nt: TGTGCCAGCAGTTTCTCGAACAATGGGCAGTTCTTC

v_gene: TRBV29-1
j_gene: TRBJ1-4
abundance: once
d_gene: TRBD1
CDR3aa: CSVTSLSGTGVEKLFF
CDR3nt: TGCAGCGTTACGTCCCTTTCCGGGACAGGGGTTGAAAAACTGTTTTTT

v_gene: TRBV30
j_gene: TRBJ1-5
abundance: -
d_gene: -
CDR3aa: CAWSVGSANQPQHF
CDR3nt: TGTGCCTGGAGTGTAGGCAGCGCCAATCAGCCCCAGCATTTT

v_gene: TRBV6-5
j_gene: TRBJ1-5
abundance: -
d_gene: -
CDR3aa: CASRRFGNQPQHF
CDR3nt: TGTGCCAGCAGGCGATTCGGCAATCAGCCCCAGCATTTT

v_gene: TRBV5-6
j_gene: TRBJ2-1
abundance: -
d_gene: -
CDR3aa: CASSSRGPVNNEQFF
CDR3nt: TGTGCCAGCAGCTCCAGGGGCCCCGTAAACAATGAGCAGTTCTTC

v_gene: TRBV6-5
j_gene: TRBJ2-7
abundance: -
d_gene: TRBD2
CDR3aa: CASRAISGAYEQYF
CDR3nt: TGTGCCAGCAGAGCGATAAGCGGGGCCTACGAGCAGTACTTC

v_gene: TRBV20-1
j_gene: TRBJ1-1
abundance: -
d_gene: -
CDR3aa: CSARDREAFF
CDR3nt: TGCAGTGCTAGAGACAGGGAAGCTTTCTTT

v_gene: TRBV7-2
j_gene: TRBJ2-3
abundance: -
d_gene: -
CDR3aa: CASSPRLGSSTDTQYF
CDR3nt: TGTGCCAGCAGCCCTCGGCTGGGCTCTAGCACAGATACGCAGTATTTT

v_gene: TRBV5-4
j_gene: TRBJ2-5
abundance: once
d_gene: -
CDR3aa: CASSLETSGAETQYF
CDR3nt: TGTGCCAGCAGCTTGGAGACTAGTGGAGCAGAGACCCAGTACTTC

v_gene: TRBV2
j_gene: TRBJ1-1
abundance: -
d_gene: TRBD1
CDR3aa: CASSGYRGQSTNTEAFF
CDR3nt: TGTGCCAGCAGTGGGTATAGGGGACAGAGCACGAACACTGAAGCTTTCTTT

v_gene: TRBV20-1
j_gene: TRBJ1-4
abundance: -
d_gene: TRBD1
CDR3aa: CSASHRDRVNEKLFF
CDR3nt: TGCAGTGCTAGTCACCGGGACAGGGTTAACGAAAAACTGTTTTTT

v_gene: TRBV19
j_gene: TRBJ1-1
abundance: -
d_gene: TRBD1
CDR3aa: CASSMVRQGRRNTEAFF
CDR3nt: TGTGCCAGTAGTATGGTCCGACAGGGACGTAGAAACACTGAAGCTTTCTTT

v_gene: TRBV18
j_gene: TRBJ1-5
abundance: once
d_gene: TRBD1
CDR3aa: CASSRGTGFYQPQHF
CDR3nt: TGTGCCAGCTCAAGGGGGACAGGCTTTTATCAGCCCCAGCATTTT

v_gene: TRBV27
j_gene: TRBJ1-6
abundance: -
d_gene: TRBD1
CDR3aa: CASSRRTGSVPLHF
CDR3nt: TGTGCCAGCAGTAGGAGGACAGGGTCGGTACCCCTCCACTTT

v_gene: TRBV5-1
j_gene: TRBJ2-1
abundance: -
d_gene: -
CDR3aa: CASSFGEHNEQFF
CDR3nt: TGCGCCAGCAGCTTCGGAGAGCACAATGAGCAGTTCTTC

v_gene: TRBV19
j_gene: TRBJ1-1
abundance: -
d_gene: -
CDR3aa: CASKLGGNTEAFF
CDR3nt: TGTGCCAGTAAACTGGGAGGGAACACTGAAGCTTTCTTT

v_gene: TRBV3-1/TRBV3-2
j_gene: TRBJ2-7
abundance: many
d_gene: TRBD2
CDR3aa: CASSPSGTSGGYEQYF
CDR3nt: TGTGCCAGCAGCCCTTCCGGGACTAGCGGGGGGTACGAGCAGTACTTC

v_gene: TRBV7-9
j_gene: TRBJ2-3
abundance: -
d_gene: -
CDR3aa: CASSLEHSTDTQYF
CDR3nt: TGTGCCAGCAGCTTAGAACACAGCACAGATACGCAGTATTTT

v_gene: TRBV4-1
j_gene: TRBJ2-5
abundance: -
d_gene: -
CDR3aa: CASSRKGVGESRETQYF
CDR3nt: TGCGCCAGCAGCCGCAAGGGGGTTGGGGAGAGTAGGGAGACCCAGTACTTC

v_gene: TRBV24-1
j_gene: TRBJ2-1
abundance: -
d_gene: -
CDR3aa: CATSDPKGDSYNEQFF
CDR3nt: TGTGCCACCAGTGACCCGAAAGGGGACTCCTACAATGAGCAGTTCTTC

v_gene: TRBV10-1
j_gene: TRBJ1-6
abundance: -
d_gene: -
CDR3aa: CASSELTTSTGSSYNSPLHF
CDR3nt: TGCGCCAGCAGTGAGCTTACGACCTCGACAGGCAGCTCCTATAATTCACCCCTCCACTTT

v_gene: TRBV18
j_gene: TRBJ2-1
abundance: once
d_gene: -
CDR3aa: CASSPGLSNEQFF
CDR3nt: TGTGCCAGCTCGCCGGGGTTGAGCAATGAGCAGTTCTTC

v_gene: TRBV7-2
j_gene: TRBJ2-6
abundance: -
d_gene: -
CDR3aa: CASSLDRSGANVLTF
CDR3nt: TGTGCCAGCAGCCTCGACAGGTCTGGGGCCAACGTCCTGACTTTC

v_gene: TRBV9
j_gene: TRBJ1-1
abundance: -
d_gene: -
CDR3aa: CATGRGLNTEAFF
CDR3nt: TGTGCCACCGGGAGGGGTTTGAACACTGAAGCTTTCTTT

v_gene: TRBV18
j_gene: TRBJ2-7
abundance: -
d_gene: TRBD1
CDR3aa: CASSPDRVPYEQYF
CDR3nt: TGTGCCAGCTCACCGGACAGGGTCCCCTACGAGCAGTACTTC

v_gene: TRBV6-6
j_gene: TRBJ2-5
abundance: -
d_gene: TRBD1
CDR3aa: CASSYILRQGRETQYF
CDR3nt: TGTGCCAGCAGTTATATCCTCAGACAGGGTCGGGAGACCCAGTACTTC